This is a list of T cell receptor beta chains from one sample in a study of blood T cells in healthy people across ages. TCRdb reanalysed the 5' RACE reads using MiXCR and keeps one entry per CDR3 protein. Altogether hundreds of thousands of distinct CDR3 sequences are present, roughly 20% being singletons, with the ten largest covering about 3.6%. Specimen: blood. The receptors shown here come from a man between 65 and 85 years old in good health. Each CDR3 is given with its conserved first and last residue. Fields, in order: V gene, D gene, J gene, clone size, CDR3 protein, CDR3 DNA. A D gene is named only where the DNA matches it firmly. Size is omitted from some rows. Given values are once, few, many or a class for expanded clones.

v_gene: TRBV5-1
d_gene: .
j_gene: TRBJ2-5
abundance: many
CDR3aa: CASSLSGPTGVETQYF
CDR3nt: TGCGCCAGCAGCTTGAGTGGGCCCACGGGGGTGGAGACCCAGTACTTC

v_gene: TRBV9
d_gene: .
j_gene: TRBJ2-7
abundance: few
CDR3aa: CASSAQTKSAEQYF
CDR3nt: TGTGCCAGCAGCGCTCAGACTAAGTCGGCCGAGCAGTACTTC

v_gene: TRBV2
d_gene: .
j_gene: TRBJ2-3
abundance: .
CDR3aa: CASRWRTDTQYF
CDR3nt: TGTGCCAGCCGGTGGCGCACAGATACGCAGTATTTT

v_gene: TRBV29-1
d_gene: TRBD1
j_gene: TRBJ1-2
abundance: .
CDR3aa: CSVESRQGDYGYTF
CDR3nt: TGCAGCGTTGAAAGCCGACAGGGGGACTATGGCTACACCTTC

v_gene: TRBV24-1
d_gene: .
j_gene: TRBJ2-7
abundance: few
CDR3aa: CATSHDLLSDYEQYF
CDR3nt: TGTGCCACCAGTCATGATTTGTTGTCAGACTACGAGCAGTACTTC

v_gene: TRBV3-1
d_gene: .
j_gene: TRBJ2-1
abundance: .
CDR3aa: CASSQDRWTPLNEQFF
CDR3nt: TGTGCCAGCAGCCAAGATAGGTGGACCCCACTCAATGAGCAGTTCTTC

v_gene: TRBV19
d_gene: TRBD1
j_gene: TRBJ2-4
abundance: many
CDR3aa: CASNPDRADNIQYF
CDR3nt: TGTGCCAGTAATCCAGACAGGGCGGACAACATTCAGTACTTC

v_gene: TRBV20-1
d_gene: TRBD2
j_gene: TRBJ2-1
abundance: .
CDR3aa: CSARPSGRPNEQFF
CDR3nt: TGCAGTGCAAGACCTAGCGGGAGGCCTAATGAGCAGTTCTTC

v_gene: TRBV25-1
d_gene: TRBD2
j_gene: TRBJ2-3
abundance: few
CDR3aa: CASSESGLARENTQYF
CDR3nt: TGTGCCAGCAGTGAATCGGGACTAGCGCGAGAGAATACGCAGTATTTT

v_gene: TRBV12-5
d_gene: TRBD1
j_gene: TRBJ1-3
abundance: .
CDR3aa: CASGRYRGISGNTIYF
CDR3nt: TGTGCTAGTGGTCGATACAGGGGAATCTCTGGAAACACCATATATTTT

v_gene: TRBV29-1
d_gene: .
j_gene: TRBJ2-2
abundance: .
CDR3aa: CSVGTGAGGELFF
CDR3nt: TGCAGCGTTGGGACGGGGGCCGGCGGGGAGCTGTTTTTT

v_gene: TRBV20-1
d_gene: TRBD2
j_gene: TRBJ2-3
abundance: once
CDR3aa: CSAARTSGRTDTQYF
CDR3nt: TGCAGTGCGGCCAGGACTAGCGGACGCACAGATACGCAGTATTTT

v_gene: TRBV15
d_gene: TRBD1
j_gene: TRBJ2-3
abundance: few
CDR3aa: CATSRGQGETDTQYF
CDR3nt: TGTGCCACCAGCAGGGGACAGGGTGAGACAGATACGCAGTATTTT

v_gene: TRBV7-2
d_gene: .
j_gene: TRBJ2-1
abundance: .
CDR3aa: CASSLVISVNEQFF
CDR3nt: TGTGCCAGCAGCTTAGTAATTAGCGTGAATGAGCAGTTCTTC

v_gene: TRBV19
d_gene: .
j_gene: TRBJ1-2
abundance: few
CDR3aa: CASSTTALYTF
CDR3nt: TGTGCCAGTAGTACGACAGCACTCTACACCTTC

v_gene: TRBV14
d_gene: .
j_gene: TRBJ2-5
abundance: few
CDR3aa: CASSQYKTQYF
CDR3nt: TGTGCCAGCAGCCAATATAAGACCCAGTACTTC

v_gene: TRBV15
d_gene: TRBD2
j_gene: TRBJ2-5
abundance: few
CDR3aa: CATSRDRYSGSQETQYF
CDR3nt: TGTGCCACCAGCAGAGATCGCTACAGCGGGAGTCAAGAGACCCAGTACTTC

v_gene: TRBV7-9
d_gene: TRBD1
j_gene: TRBJ2-5
abundance: .
CDR3aa: CASSPRATGSSQETQYF
CDR3nt: TGTGCCAGCAGCCCAAGGGCGACAGGGTCATCACAAGAGACCCAGTACTTC

v_gene: TRBV9
d_gene: TRBD2
j_gene: TRBJ2-5
abundance: few
CDR3aa: CASSPRRLAGQETQYF
CDR3nt: TGTGCCAGCAGCCCCCGACGACTAGCGGGGCAAGAGACCCAGTACTTC

v_gene: TRBV5-1
d_gene: .
j_gene: TRBJ2-1
abundance: .
CDR3aa: CASSETSNEQFF
CDR3nt: TGCGCCAGCAGCGAGACCTCCAATGAGCAGTTCTTC

v_gene: TRBV5-1
d_gene: TRBD1
j_gene: TRBJ2-5
abundance: few
CDR3aa: CASSQATGVETQYF
CDR3nt: TGCGCCAGTAGCCAGGCGACAGGGGTGGAGACCCAGTACTTC

v_gene: TRBV5-1
d_gene: TRBD2
j_gene: TRBJ2-7
abundance: .
CDR3aa: CASSPGLAGVNGEQYF
CDR3nt: TGCGCCAGCAGCCCGGGACTAGCGGGAGTAAACGGCGAGCAGTACTTC

v_gene: TRBV28
d_gene: .
j_gene: TRBJ2-7
abundance: many
CDR3aa: CASSLSSRYEQYF
CDR3nt: TGTGCCAGCAGTTTATCCAGTCGCTACGAGCAGTACTTC

v_gene: TRBV3-1
d_gene: .
j_gene: TRBJ1-4
abundance: few
CDR3aa: CASSRTEGIEKLFF
CDR3nt: TGTGCCAGCAGTCGGACAGAGGGGATTGAAAAACTGTTTTTT

v_gene: TRBV20-1
d_gene: .
j_gene: TRBJ1-1
abundance: few
CDR3aa: CSAEGGGTEAFF
CDR3nt: TGCAGTGCCGAGGGGGGGGGAACTGAAGCTTTCTTT

v_gene: TRBV14
d_gene: .
j_gene: TRBJ2-7
abundance: .
CDR3aa: CASSQGGHSSYEQYF
CDR3nt: TGTGCCAGCAGCCAGGGGGGGCATAGTTCCTACGAGCAGTACTTC

v_gene: TRBV11-1
d_gene: TRBD2
j_gene: TRBJ2-1
abundance: few
CDR3aa: CASSLDGRDYNEQFF
CDR3nt: TGTGCCAGCAGCTTAGACGGGAGGGACTACAATGAGCAGTTCTTC

v_gene: TRBV29-1
d_gene: .
j_gene: TRBJ2-5
abundance: .
CDR3aa: CSVEDDAGPQETQYF
CDR3nt: TGCAGCGTTGAAGATGACGCGGGGCCCCAAGAGACCCAGTACTTC

v_gene: TRBV7-2
d_gene: .
j_gene: TRBJ2-3
abundance: .
CDR3aa: CASSLGTAGSSRDTQYF
CDR3nt: TGTGCCAGCAGCTTAGGCACCGCGGGGTCGTCGAGGGATACGCAGTATTTT

v_gene: TRBV5-1
d_gene: .
j_gene: TRBJ1-1
abundance: .
CDR3aa: CASSLPGTVNTEAFF
CDR3nt: TGCGCCAGCAGCTTGCCGGGAACTGTGAACACTGAAGCTTTCTTT